This TCR beta chain was captured in a study of blood T cell repertoires in COVID-19. This CDR3 is built from 12 residues. Germline CDR1 is GTSNPN and CDR2 is SVGIG (reference sequence). The ends were cut back, 3 bases at V and 3 bases at J, with 8 bases in the middle. The protocol was immunoSEQ multiplex PCR, while the TCRdb copy is restricted to in-frame clones and leaves out a portion. The repertoire holds over 300,000 clones, with roughly 90% as singletons. The sequenced sample consisted of PBMCs or T cells enriched from blood (not recorded which). The chain is built from TRBV30 and TRBJ1-1, with no clear D. The receptor's source is a woman in her 30s with acute COVID-19. CDR3 DNA sequence: TGTGCCTGGAGGCCGGTCCACACTGAAGCTTTCTTT. It yields the protein CAWRPVHTEAFF.